This TCR beta chain was sequenced in a study of blood T cell repertoires in COVID-19. Across the whole study: Material from acute and convalescent COVID-19 was sourced from the United States, Italy and Spain.

Study processing details: Using reference gene primer amplification, nucleated cell counts were estimated. Profiled with immunoSEQ multiplex PCR; TCRdb holds only in-frame clones, not every one. D and trimming were read from the DNA, whereas the V and J calls and clone size are those reported in that table. The sample lists 250,000 to 300,000 clones, around 89% seen once, with about an eighth in the top ten. CDR3 length equals 15 residues. Trimming cost V 3 bases and J 0 bases, with 9 bases left between them. Per the germline V gene, CDR1 is GTSNPN and CDR2 is SVGIG (reference sequence). This receptor was taken from a woman in her sixties or seventies with acute or convalescent COVID-19. The sample consisted of peripheral blood. V is TRBV30 and J is TRBJ1-6; D gene unclear. The CDR3 coding sequence is TGTGCCTGGAGGCGGACTGGCTCCTATAATTCACCCCTCCACTTT. The encoded protein is CAWRRTGSYNSPLHF.